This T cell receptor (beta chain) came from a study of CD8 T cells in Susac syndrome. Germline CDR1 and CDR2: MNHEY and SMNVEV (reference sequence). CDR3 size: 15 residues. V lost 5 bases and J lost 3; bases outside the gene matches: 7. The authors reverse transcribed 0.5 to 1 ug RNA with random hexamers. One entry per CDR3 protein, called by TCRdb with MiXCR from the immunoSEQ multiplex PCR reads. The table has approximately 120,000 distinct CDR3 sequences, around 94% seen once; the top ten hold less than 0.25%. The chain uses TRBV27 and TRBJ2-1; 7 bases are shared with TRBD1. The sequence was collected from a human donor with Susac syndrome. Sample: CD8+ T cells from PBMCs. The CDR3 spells CASSGQDSVYNEQFF. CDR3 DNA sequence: TGTGCCAGCAGTGGACAGGACTCGGTCTACAATGAGCAGTTCTTC.